This TCR beta chain was captured by sequencing in a study of shared clonotypes between healthy human individuals. Trimming left V 6 bases short and J 0 bases short, with 18 bases between. Germline V gives CDR1 LNHDA, CDR2 SQIVND (reference sequence). CDR3 length equals 17 residues. The assay was immunoSEQ multiplex PCR, and TCRdb's table has in-frame clones only and misses some. The sample lists fewer than 3 million clones; just under 95% were seen once. The investigators split CD4+ cells into a CD45RA+ naive subset and a CD45RA-negative memory subset. The genes are TRBV19 and TRBJ1-3; D gene uncertain. This sequence originates from a man between 18 and 29 years old in good health. Some clones in this sample may be carry-over from other donors' samples. Sequencing was performed on naive CD4+ T cells from PBMCs. Specified subset: CD45RA+ positively selected. The CDR3 sequence is CASSPDVGQYSGNTIYF. The CDR3 DNA follows: TGTGCCAGTAGCCCAGACGTTGGCCAGTACTCTGGAAACACCATATATTTT.